In its sample, the clone carrying this TCR beta chain was seen once. Its antigen remains unknown. These data belong to a study of CD8+CD57+ T cells in acquired aplastic anemia. Across the whole study: Sorted CD4+ plus CD8+ cells gave DNA averaging about 3.2 ug. Overall study results and limits: Twenty-nine was the count of CD8+ CDR3 sequences that patients shared with controls.

Previously, flow cytometry had revealed CD8+CD57+ cell expansion in the patients chosen for sequencing. All participating patients were living with severe acquired aplastic anemia. Sampling of blood occurred while the patients had still received no therapy. According to the study, genomic DNA was the template for TCR beta VDJ and CDR3 profiling. TCRdb fed the reads into MiXCR, producing one record per CDR3 protein. The profile shows more than 250,000 distinct CDR3 sequences, around 82% of them singletons. The sequence was collected from a human donor with aplastic anemia. Source material: sorted CD4+, CD8+, or CD8+CD57+ T cells (not recorded which) from PBMCs.

The CDR3: CASSWGQGKGTEQFF. In nucleotides, the CDR3 is TGTGCCAGCAGCTGGGGGCAGGGGAAGGGCACTGAGCAGTTCTTC. The chain joins TRBV2 to TRBJ2-7; TRBD1 might be the D (6 bases). The end of the DNA aligns better with TRBJ2-1, so the J call may be wrong. The CDR3 consists of 15 residues. The germline gives CDR1 SNHLY, CDR2 FYNNEI.